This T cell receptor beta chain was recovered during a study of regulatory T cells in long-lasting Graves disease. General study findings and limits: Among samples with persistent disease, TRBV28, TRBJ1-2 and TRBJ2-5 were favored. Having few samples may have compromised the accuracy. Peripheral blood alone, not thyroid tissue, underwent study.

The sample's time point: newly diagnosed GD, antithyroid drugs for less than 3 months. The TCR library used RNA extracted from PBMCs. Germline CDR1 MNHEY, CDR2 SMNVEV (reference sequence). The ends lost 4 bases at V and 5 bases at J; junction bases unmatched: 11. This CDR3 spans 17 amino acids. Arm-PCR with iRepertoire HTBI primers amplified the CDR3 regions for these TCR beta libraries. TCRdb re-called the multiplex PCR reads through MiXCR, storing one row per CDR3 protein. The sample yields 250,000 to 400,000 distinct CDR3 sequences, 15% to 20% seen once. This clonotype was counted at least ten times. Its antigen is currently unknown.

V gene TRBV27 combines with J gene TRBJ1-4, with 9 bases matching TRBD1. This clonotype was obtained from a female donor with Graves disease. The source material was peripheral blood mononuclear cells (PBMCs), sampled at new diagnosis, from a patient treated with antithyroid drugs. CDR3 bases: TGTGCCAGCAGTTCCCCTCGGGGACAGGGTAACAATGAAAAACTGTTTTTT. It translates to CASSSPRGQGNNEKLFF. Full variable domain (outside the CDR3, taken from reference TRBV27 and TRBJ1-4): EAQVTQNPRYLITVTGKKLTVTCSQNMNHEYMSWYRQDPGLGLRQIYYSMNVEVTDKGDVPEGYKVSRKEKRNFPLILESPSPNQTSLYFCASSSPRGQGNNEKLFFGSGTQLSVL.